The rows below give T cell receptor beta chains drawn from one sample of a study of OX40 agonist ivuxolimab in advanced cancers. Assay: immunoSEQ multiplex PCR; the TCRdb copy retains only in-frame clones and omits some. The sample holds about 67,000 clones, about 87% seen once. The sample was CD4+ or CD8+ T cells sorted from blood, taken in a trial of the OX40 agonist ivuxolimab. Source of these receptors: an adult with an advanced solid tumor such as melanoma, head and neck, liver or kidney cancer. Each CDR3 is given with its conserved first and last residue. The order of the fields is D gene, V gene, J gene, clone size, CDR3 length, CDR3 protein, CDR3 DNA. D genes are given only for firm matches. The size entry is marked missing in some rows and otherwise reads once, few, many or a size class.

D: NA; V: TRBV7-2; J: TRBJ2-7; size: few; length: 14; CDR3: CASSFTDRLSEQYF; DNA: TGTGCCAGCAGCTTTACCGACAGGTTAAGTGAGCAGTACTTC
D: NA; V: TRBV20-1; J: TRBJ2-5; size: once; length: 10; CDR3: CSARQETQYF; DNA: TGCAGTGCTAGACAAGAGACCCAGTACTTC
D: NA; V: TRBV10-3; J: TRBJ2-7; size: NA; length: 15; CDR3: CAISEGGTGPYEQYF; DNA: TGTGCCATCAGTGAGGGGGGGACGGGCCCCTACGAGCAGTACTTC
D: TRBD1; V: TRBV28; J: TRBJ1-6; size: NA; length: 15; CDR3: CASSLPGTVNSPLHF; DNA: TGTGCCAGCAGTTTACCCGGGACAGTAAATTCACCCCTCCACTTT
D: NA; V: TRBV19; J: TRBJ1-1; size: NA; length: 12; CDR3: CASNREGTEAFF; DNA: TGTGCCAGTAATAGGGAGGGCACTGAAGCTTTCTTT
D: NA; V: TRBV27; J: TRBJ2-1; size: few; length: 13; CDR3: CASSLSGVNEQFF; DNA: TGTGCCAGCAGTTTATCAGGGGTCAATGAGCAGTTCTTC
D: NA; V: TRBV6-5; J: TRBJ1-3; size: once; length: 15; CDR3: CASSSTTGPGNTIYF; DNA: TGTGCCAGCAGTTCAACGACCGGTCCTGGAAACACCATATATTTT
D: NA; V: TRBV14; J: TRBJ2-2; size: NA; length: 17; CDR3: CASSQGQGTPIRRELFF; DNA: TGTGCCAGCAGCCAAGGGCAGGGGACCCCAATTCGACGGGAGCTGTTTTTT
D: TRBD1; V: TRBV28; J: TRBJ1-6; size: NA; length: 16; CDR3: CASTDPRTGSNSPLHF; DNA: TGTGCCAGCACCGACCCCCGGACAGGTTCTAATTCACCCCTCCACTTT
D: NA; V: TRBV7-9; J: TRBJ1-1; size: NA; length: 14; CDR3: CASSLEGRDTEAFF; DNA: TGTGCCAGCAGCTTAGAAGGAAGGGACACTGAAGCTTTCTTT
D: NA; V: TRBV6-6; J: TRBJ1-1; size: NA; length: 15; CDR3: CAISMGASSNTEAFF; DNA: TGTGCCATCAGCATGGGGGCCTCGTCCAACACTGAAGCTTTCTTT
D: NA; V: TRBV18; J: TRBJ2-7; size: NA; length: 13; CDR3: CASSPPGIHEQYF; DNA: TGTGCCAGCTCACCACCTGGGATCCACGAGCAGTACTTC
D: NA; V: TRBV29-1; J: TRBJ1-1; size: NA; length: 13; CDR3: CSVQTWGNTEAFF; DNA: TGCAGCGTCCAGACGTGGGGGAACACTGAAGCTTTCTTT
D: NA; V: TRBV27; J: TRBJ1-2; size: NA; length: 14; CDR3: CASSTGGVGYGYTF; DNA: TGTGCCAGCAGTACCGGGGGGGTAGGGTATGGCTACACCTTC
D: NA; V: TRBV15; J: TRBJ1-1; size: NA; length: 14; CDR3: CATSRNEGDTEAFF; DNA: TGTGCCACCAGCAGAAATGAGGGGGACACTGAAGCTTTCTTT
D: NA; V: TRBV9; J: TRBJ2-7; size: NA; length: 15; CDR3: CASSVEVSATYEQYF; DNA: TGTGCCAGCAGCGTAGAGGTATCAGCTACCTACGAGCAGTACTTC
D: TRBD1; V: TRBV18; J: TRBJ1-4; size: NA; length: 17; CDR3: CASSPFDRDATNEKLFF; DNA: TGTGCCAGCTCACCATTTGACAGGGATGCAACTAATGAAAAACTGTTTTTT
D: NA; V: TRBV7-2; J: TRBJ2-7; size: once; length: 15; CDR3: CASSLGAGPNYEQYF; DNA: TGTGCCAGCAGCTTAGGTGCGGGGCCGAACTACGAGCAGTACTTC
D: TRBD1; V: TRBV28; J: TRBJ1-3; size: NA; length: 17; CDR3: CASSLGVGTGPGNTIYF; DNA: TGTGCCAGCAGTTTAGGCGTAGGGACAGGGCCTGGAAACACCATATATTTT
D: TRBD2; V: TRBV9; J: TRBJ2-5; size: NA; length: 17; CDR3: CASSVGVLGLGEETQYF; DNA: TGTGCCAGCAGCGTAGGAGTATTAGGACTAGGAGAAGAGACCCAGTACTTC
D: TRBD1; V: TRBV2; J: TRBJ1-5; size: NA; length: 14; CDR3: CASSEATGAQPQHF; DNA: TGTGCCAGCAGTGAAGCGACAGGGGCCCAGCCCCAGCATTTT
D: NA; V: TRBV10-3; J: TRBJ2-7; size: NA; length: 11; CDR3: CAISTTGEQYF; DNA: TGTGCCATCAGTACCACGGGGGAGCAGTACTTC
D: NA; V: TRBV6-1; J: TRBJ1-1; size: NA; length: 13; CDR3: CASKRNINTEAFF; DNA: TGTGCCAGCAAGAGGAACATCAACACTGAAGCTTTCTTT
D: NA; V: TRBV4-2; J: TRBJ2-5; size: NA; length: 15; CDR3: CASSQEKRKQETQYF; DNA: TGTGCCAGCAGCCAAGAGAAACGGAAACAAGAGACCCAGTACTTC
D: NA; V: TRBV6-5; J: TRBJ2-6; size: NA; length: 13; CDR3: CASRTSGANVLTF; DNA: TGTGCCAGCAGAACCTCTGGGGCCAACGTCCTGACTTTC
D: TRBD1; V: TRBV27; J: TRBJ2-7; size: NA; length: 15; CDR3: CASSLSRQGANEQYF; DNA: TGTGCCAGCAGTTTGTCCAGACAGGGGGCGAACGAGCAGTACTTC
D: NA; V: TRBV5-1; J: TRBJ2-1; size: NA; length: 16; CDR3: CASSLAGAHSYNEQFF; DNA: TGCGCCAGCAGCTTGGCCGGAGCCCACTCCTACAATGAGCAGTTCTTC
D: NA; V: TRBV7-2; J: TRBJ2-3; size: NA; length: 14; CDR3: CASSFWGATDTQYF; DNA: TGTGCCAGCAGCTTTTGGGGGGCTACAGATACGCAGTATTTT
D: NA; V: TRBV19; J: TRBJ1-4; size: NA; length: 13; CDR3: CATKHSTNEKLFF; DNA: TGTGCCACCAAGCATTCAACTAATGAAAAACTGTTTTTT
D: NA; V: TRBV19; J: TRBJ2-5; size: once; length: 13; CDR3: CASSMTNQETQYF; DNA: TGTGCCAGTAGTATGACAAACCAAGAGACCCAGTACTTC
D: NA; V: TRBV28; J: TRBJ1-5; size: NA; length: 13; CDR3: CASSLGSRQPQHF; DNA: TGTGCCAGCAGTTTAGGGTCTAGGCAGCCCCAGCATTTT
D: NA; V: TRBV7-9; J: TRBJ1-4; size: NA; length: 12; CDR3: CASSSPIGELFF; DNA: TGTGCCAGCAGTTCCCCCATTGGGGAACTGTTTTTT
D: TRBD2; V: TRBV7-3; J: TRBJ2-2; size: NA; length: 17; CDR3: CASSLHPGLVRSGELFF; DNA: TGTGCCAGCAGCCTCCATCCGGGACTAGTTCGTTCCGGGGAGCTGTTTTTT
D: NA; V: TRBV5-1; J: TRBJ1-1; size: NA; length: 16; CDR3: CASSLVSGEINTEAFF; DNA: TGCGCCAGCAGCTTGGTCTCGGGGGAAATAAACACTGAAGCTTTCTTT
D: NA; V: TRBV11-2; J: TRBJ1-1; size: NA; length: 13; CDR3: CASSVLIDTEAFF; DNA: TGTGCCAGCAGCGTCCTTATCGACACTGAAGCTTTCTTT
D: NA; V: TRBV4-1; J: TRBJ1-1; size: once; length: 14; CDR3: CASSQGGVNTEAFF; DNA: TGCGCCAGCAGCCAAGGGGGTGTGAACACTGAAGCTTTCTTT
D: NA; V: TRBV7-9; J: TRBJ2-7; size: NA; length: 17; CDR3: CASSPPRGRRVSYEQYF; DNA: TGTGCCAGCAGCCCCCCCCGGGGCAGAAGAGTCTCCTACGAGCAGTACTTC
D: TRBD2; V: TRBV27; J: TRBJ2-1; size: NA; length: 16; CDR3: CASWRGDLSGRSEQFF; DNA: TGTGCCAGCTGGCGCGGGGACCTTAGCGGGAGAAGTGAGCAGTTCTTC
D: TRBD1; V: TRBV7-3; J: TRBJ2-3; size: NA; length: 16; CDR3: CASSPGGRPNTDTQYF; DNA: TGTGCCAGCAGCCCAGGGGGCCGACCGAACACAGATACGCAGTATTTT
D: NA; V: TRBV28; J: TRBJ2-3; size: NA; length: 13; CDR3: CASSSRTPDTQYF; DNA: TGTGCCAGCAGTTCGCGAACTCCAGATACGCAGTATTTT
D: NA; V: TRBV25-1; J: TRBJ2-3; size: NA; length: 15; CDR3: CASSVGGRTRDTQYF; DNA: TGTGCCAGCAGTGTGGGGGGACGTACCAGAGATACGCAGTATTTT
D: TRBD1; V: TRBV6-6; J: TRBJ2-5; size: NA; length: 13; CDR3: CASREGGAETQYF; DNA: TGTGCCAGCAGGGAAGGGGGCGCCGAGACCCAGTACTTC
D: NA; V: TRBV29-1; J: TRBJ1-6; size: few; length: 13; CDR3: CSVVSSYNSPLHF; DNA: TGCAGCGTTGTGAGCTCCTATAATTCACCCCTCCACTTT
D: TRBD1; V: TRBV28; J: TRBJ1-2; size: NA; length: 15; CDR3: CASSPGQGAIYGYTF; DNA: TGTGCCAGCAGTCCAGGACAGGGGGCGATATATGGCTACACCTTC
D: NA; V: TRBV19; J: TRBJ1-2; size: once; length: 16; CDR3: CASSIWGKGTNYGYTF; DNA: TGTGCCAGTAGTATTTGGGGCAAAGGGACTAACTATGGCTACACCTTC
D: NA; V: TRBV12-5; J: TRBJ2-2; size: NA; length: 16; CDR3: CASGFLQPLGTGELFF; DNA: TGTGCTAGTGGTTTTCTCCAGCCCCTGGGCACCGGGGAGCTGTTTTTT
D: NA; V: TRBV11-3; J: TRBJ1-1; size: NA; length: 13; CDR3: CASSAGGQNEAFF; DNA: TGTGCCAGCAGCGCGGGCGGACAGAATGAAGCTTTCTTT
D: TRBD1; V: TRBV9; J: TRBJ1-6; size: many; length: 14; CDR3: CASNRGTGNSPLHF; DNA: TGTGCCAGCAATCGAGGGACAGGGAATTCACCCCTCCACTTT
D: TRBD1; V: TRBV28; J: TRBJ2-1; size: once; length: 16; CDR3: CASSPPTGGSHNEQFF; DNA: TGTGCCAGCAGTCCCCCGACAGGGGGCTCCCACAATGAGCAGTTCTTC
D: TRBD1; V: TRBV6-6; J: TRBJ2-7; size: NA; length: 14; CDR3: CASSGQQFGYEQYF; DNA: TGTGCCAGCTCGGGACAGCAATTTGGCTACGAGCAGTACTTC
D: NA; V: TRBV28; J: TRBJ2-7; size: NA; length: 14; CDR3: CASSRFGEQYEQYF; DNA: TGTGCCAGCAGTCGTTTCGGAGAGCAATACGAGCAGTACTTC